This T cell receptor (beta chain) stems from a study of T cell responses to AZD1222 COVID-19 vaccine. The CDR3 sequence is 15 residues long. The germline V gene encodes CDR1 SGHNT and CDR2 YYREEE (reference sequence). V was shortened by 0 bases and J by 2 bases, with 11 bases between the two germline ends. TCRdb's copy holds only in-frame clones and misses some; the assay was immunoSEQ multiplex PCR. Of 150,000 or so clones in the sample, about nine tenths were seen once. On this clone itself: What it binds is not known.

Study-wide points: Females made up more of the donors, who were largely white British, and clonal diversity may have come out too low. Repertoires were collected only later (after the peak T cell response had occurred). Breadth and depth of Spike-specific TCRs rose after two AZD1222 doses.

This specimen consisted of peripheral blood, obtained on day 0 of AZD1222 vaccination. J is TRBJ1-1 and V is TRBV5-4; D gene ambiguous. The clonotype comes from an adult in good health. The CDR3 region has the DNA TGTGCCAGCAGCTTGGGGTCTCTCCCTAACACTGAAGCTTTCTTT. Translation: CASSLGSLPNTEAFF.